The entry below describes one TCR beta chain. This specimen comes from a study of cytomegalovirus exposure and HLA in healthy donors. The PCR contained 60 Vbeta and 13 Jbeta primers. Data came from immunoSEQ multiplex PCR; TCRdb stores just in-frame clones and leaves some out. The data hold approximately 88,000 clones, with 60% to 85% observed a single time. V was pared by 5 bases and J by 5 bases, with 8 bases of the junction left unmatched. CDR3 length: 15 amino acids. Germline V CDR1 and CDR2: SEHNR, FQNEAQ (reference sequence). The sequence was collected from a man aged 18 to 30 in good health and CMV-seropositive. The chain employs TRBV7-9 and TRBJ1-5; 8 bases align to TRBD1. The sample taken for sequencing was PBMCs. This CDR3 is CASSRTGSSDQPQHF. The CDR3 DNA reads TGTGCCAGCAGCCGGACAGGGAGTTCCGATCAGCCCCAGCATTTT.